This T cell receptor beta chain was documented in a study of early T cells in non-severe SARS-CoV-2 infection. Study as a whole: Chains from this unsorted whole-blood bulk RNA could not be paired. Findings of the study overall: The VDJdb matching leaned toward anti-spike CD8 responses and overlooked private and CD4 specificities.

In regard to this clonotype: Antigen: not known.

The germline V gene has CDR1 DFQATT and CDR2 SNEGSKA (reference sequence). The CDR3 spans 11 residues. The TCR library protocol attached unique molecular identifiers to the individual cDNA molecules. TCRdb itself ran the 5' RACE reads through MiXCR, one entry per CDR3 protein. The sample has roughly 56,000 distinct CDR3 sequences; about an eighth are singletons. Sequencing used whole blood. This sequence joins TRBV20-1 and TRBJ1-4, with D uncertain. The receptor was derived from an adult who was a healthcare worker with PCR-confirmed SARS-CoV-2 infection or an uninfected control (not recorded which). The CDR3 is CSRLTNEKLFF. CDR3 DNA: TGCAGCCGCCTGACCAATGAAAAACTGTTTTTT.